A selection of T cell receptor beta chains follows, all from one sample in a study of blood T cell repertoires in COVID-19. Sequenced by immunoSEQ multiplex PCR; TCRdb stores in-frame clones only, minus some. This table holds around 200,000 clones, 89% found once. Specimen: PBMCs or T cells enriched from blood (not recorded which). The receptors stem from a woman between 40 and 55 years old with acute COVID-19. CDR3s include the opening cysteine and the closing phenylalanine or tryptophan. A D gene is named only where the DNA matches it firmly. Not all rows give a size; the values are once, few, many and, for expanded clones, a class.

v_call,clone_size,d_call,j_call,cdr3_aa
TRBV5-4,once,TRBD1,TRBJ2-7,CASSPGQYYEQYF
TRBV5-1,NA,TRBD2,TRBJ2-3,CASSLGLAGDKDTQYF
TRBV2,NA,TRBD1,TRBJ1-4,CATSNRTGGKLFF
TRBV2,NA,TRBD2,TRBJ2-2,CASSEALGLAEHTGELFF
TRBV2,once,TRBD1,TRBJ1-1,CASRRDRGRYEAFF
TRBV2,NA,TRBD2,TRBJ2-5,CASRVVGWGTRPAVRQETQYF
TRBV18,NA,TRBD1,TRBJ1-5,CASSTGQGRSNQPQHF
TRBV7-9,NA,NA,TRBJ2-7,CASSPGVATYEQYF
TRBV28,NA,NA,TRBJ1-2,CASSLSVYGYTF
TRBV7-9,NA,NA,TRBJ2-7,CASSFQYEQYF
TRBV6-2/TRBV6-3,NA,TRBD1,TRBJ2-7,CASSYSWTGSYEQYF
TRBV6-1,NA,NA,TRBJ1-3,CASSEVAPRQGGNTIYF
TRBV6-1,NA,TRBD1,TRBJ2-7,CASSEEGQGAYEQYF
TRBV29-1,NA,TRBD2,TRBJ2-7,CSVGWTSGLLEQYF
TRBV4-1,NA,NA,TRBJ2-1,CASSQDHAGPISYNEQFF
TRBV2,NA,TRBD2,TRBJ2-1,CASRAAGTSGLNEQFF
TRBV5-1,NA,NA,TRBJ2-5,CASSAGWGQETQYF
TRBV28,NA,TRBD1,TRBJ1-3,CASSFSGTGASGNTIYF
TRBV28,once,TRBD1,TRBJ1-6,CASSFGQGVDSPLHF
TRBV3-1/TRBV3-2,once,NA,TRBJ2-5,CASSQDPSARETQYF
TRBV19,NA,NA,TRBJ1-5,CASSRQGLDSNQPQHF
TRBV6-5,NA,NA,TRBJ1-2,CASRAQGPYYGYTF
TRBV7-2,NA,TRBD1,TRBJ2-3,CASSLTGGSDTQYF
TRBV29-1,NA,TRBD1,TRBJ2-1,CSVEDRVVYNEQFF
TRBV5-4,NA,NA,TRBJ2-1,CASSLADSSSYNEQFF
TRBV5-1,NA,TRBD1,TRBJ2-2,CASSKGQGARTGTGELFF
TRBV6-4,NA,NA,TRBJ1-5,CASSDAGYGQPQHF
TRBV5-4,NA,TRBD1,TRBJ1-4,CASSWDRGTNEKLFF
TRBV2,NA,NA,TRBJ1-4,CASSVFNEKLFF
TRBV2,NA,TRBD2,TRBJ2-1,CASSEGLAARQFF
TRBV7-9,NA,NA,TRBJ1-1,CASSSTENTEAFF
TRBV11-2,NA,TRBD2,TRBJ2-2,CASSPGRVRELFF
TRBV6-6,NA,NA,TRBJ1-1,CASSSTQGLGNTEAFF
TRBV11-2,NA,TRBD1,TRBJ1-4,CASRWGTGWNEKLFF
TRBV18,few,NA,TRBJ2-1,CASSPPSAVTSYNEQFF
TRBV2,NA,NA,TRBJ1-5,CASSQDRSGPQHF
TRBV5-1,NA,TRBD2,TRBJ2-1,CASSLIASGRSNEQFF
TRBV18,NA,TRBD1,TRBJ1-1,CASSPGQTNGEAFF
TRBV7-2,NA,NA,TRBJ2-1,CASSSGSSYNEQFF
TRBV10-3,few,TRBD1,TRBJ1-1,CAISAGQSGVRPEAFF
TRBV7-9,NA,NA,TRBJ2-1,CASSGHVRSYNEQFF
TRBV3-1/TRBV3-2,NA,NA,TRBJ2-2,CASSYAGFPGELFF
TRBV2,NA,TRBD2,TRBJ2-1,CASSKGTSDYNEQFF
TRBV18,NA,TRBD2,TRBJ2-3,CASSPGLAGTDTQYF
TRBV9,many,NA,TRBJ1-1,CASSSTGRGGTEAFF
TRBV19,NA,NA,TRBJ2-3,CAGSAFGGDTQYF
TRBV19,NA,TRBD2,TRBJ2-3,CATTQRLAGGTDTQYF
TRBV3-1/TRBV3-2,NA,TRBD1,TRBJ1-1,CASRPDRVDTEAFF
TRBV4-1,NA,NA,TRBJ1-5,CASSQTRSNQPQHF
TRBV5-1,NA,NA,TRBJ2-3,CASSLGSYTDTQYF
TRBV29-1,NA,NA,TRBJ1-2,CSVEDRNSLPGYTF
TRBV2,NA,NA,TRBJ2-1,CASTPGLAPYNEQFF
TRBV4-2,NA,NA,TRBJ2-5,CASSLSNRGETQYF
TRBV28,NA,NA,TRBJ1-6,CASSRRAPLHF
TRBV9,NA,NA,TRBJ1-4,CASSVGLGGLPNEKLFF
TRBV28,NA,NA,TRBJ1-5,CASSFPNQPQHF
TRBV29-1,NA,NA,TRBJ2-2,CSVDRGGGELFF
TRBV19,NA,TRBD1,TRBJ1-2,CASSATGAGYTF
TRBV7-2,NA,NA,TRBJ2-1,CASSLGAANEQFF